This TCR beta chain was documented in a study of blood T cell repertoires in COVID-19 (dated by TCRdb to 2019 to 2021). About the study as a whole: Samples covering the acute and convalescent phases of COVID-19 were provided by collaborators in the United States, Italy and Spain. The sample metadata nearly always contained a de-identified subject ID, COVID-19 status, age in years and sex. HLA class I and class II types, where available, came from metadata supplied by the sample provider rather than from assay-based typing. Samples came from the ongoing ImmuneRACE study (first 160 participants) plus 1,254 subjects from 6 global collaborators. Subjects who had been exposed to COVID-19, were actively infected with it, or had recovered from it provided the deeply sampled blood TCRbeta repertoires that made up the dataset. A freely available public database, intended as a resource for researchers studying the immune response to SARS-CoV-2, is where the repertoires were released. The prospective study material was composed of cDNA or gDNA derived from T cells, B-cell-depleted T cells, or PBMCs.

Sequences LGHDT (CDR1) and YNNKEL (CDR2) are obtained from the germline V gene (reference sequence). Reading from cysteine to phenylalanine, the CDR3 counts 16 amino acids. Only the CDR3 part of the read is kept: 48 bases, read in frame from the first base. V and J are trimmed by 7 bases and 4 bases, and the gene matches miss 10 bases of the junction. Whole blood was collected in K2EDTA tubes by collaborating institutions according to the institutions' own protocols. Collaborator samples were shipped for TCRbeta analysis as frozen whole blood, isolated PBMCs, or DNA extracted from either sample type. This clone has a handful of counts. There is no known antigen for this receptor. No per-base quality is available; no much larger clone lies one base away. Results and caveats for the whole study, not just this receptor: The amount of clinical and demographic metadata varied by source and participant and was provided uncurated.

The immunoSEQ Assay, a bias-controlled multiplex PCR, was used to amplify TCRbeta CDR3 regions from genomic DNA. The authors' pipeline ran thus. The number of nucleated cells in each sample was estimated by amplification of reference gene primers within the assay. Sequence reads were collapsed and filtered to measure the absolute abundance of every unique TCRbeta CDR3 rearrangement. Productive Simpson clonality was computed per sample as the square root of Simpson's diversity index over productive rearrangements. Held by TCRdb, this immuneACCESS table contains in-frame sequences only and omits some clones. Under half of the omission traces to an unresolved V gene where checked; the cause of the rest is unknown. For V, J and clone size, that table is used; D and trimming come from the DNA. This sample has under 300,000 clones in its table, and over 70% of those were observed once. 3% to 3.5% of the sample is in the top ten clones.

Rearrangement joined TRBV3-1 (or the pseudogene TRBV3-2) to TRBJ2-2, and 9 junction bases match TRBD2. Sequencing was done on a sample of peripheral blood. This TCR was sampled from a woman aged 80 or over with acute or convalescent COVID-19. The DNA sequence is given as TGTGCCAGCACCGCAAACCTAGCGGGACTCACCGGGGAGCTGTTTTTT. Its coded protein is CASTANLAGLTGELFF.